Listed below are T cell receptor beta chains from one sample, sequenced in a study of T cell changes during pregnancy in multiple sclerosis. Only in-frame clones appear in the TCRdb table, and some are missing; sequencing was by immunoSEQ multiplex PCR. The table lists tens of thousands of clones, more than 85% of them singletons, with 1.5% to 2% in the top ten. This sample comprised peripheral blood, obtained in the first trimester of pregnancy. The receptors derive from a female donor in good health, enrolled as a control in a pregnancy study. CDR3s include the opening cysteine and the closing phenylalanine or tryptophan. The order of the fields is CDR3 length, clone size, J gene, V gene, D gene, CDR3 protein, CDR3 DNA. A D gene is named only where the DNA matches it firmly. Size tells how often a clone was seen (once, few, many) or the class of an expanded clone, and some rows leave it out.

15,-,TRBJ2-1,TRBV7-9,TRBD2,CASSLQAGGYNEQFF,TGTGCCAGCAGCTTACAAGCGGGAGGCTACAATGAGCAGTTCTTC
14,once,TRBJ2-1,TRBV2,TRBD2,CASSEEGGPNEQFF,TGTGCCAGCAGTGAGGAGGGAGGGCCTAATGAGCAGTTCTTC
17,-,TRBJ1-2,TRBV5-1,TRBD1,CASSLNGGTGGHYGYTF,TGCGCCAGCAGCTTGAACGGTGGAACAGGGGGGCATTATGGCTACACCTTC
10,once,TRBJ2-1,TRBV2,-,CASDSNEQFF,TGTGCCAGCGACAGCAATGAGCAGTTCTTC
13,few,TRBJ1-1,TRBV7-9,-,CASSLDMNTEAFF,TGTGCCAGCAGCTTGGACATGAACACTGAAGCTTTCTTT
15,-,TRBJ2-2,TRBV19,TRBD1,CASSPGQANTGELFF,TGTGCCAGTAGTCCAGGACAGGCGAACACCGGGGAGCTGTTTTTT
14,-,TRBJ2-2,TRBV7-2,-,CASSRGSEPGELFF,TGTGCCAGCAGCCGAGGGAGCGAGCCCGGGGAGCTGTTTTTT
14,-,TRBJ1-1,TRBV5-4,TRBD1,CASSLETGVTEAFF,TGTGCCAGCAGCTTGGAGACAGGGGTCACTGAAGCTTTCTTT
14,-,TRBJ2-5,TRBV2,-,CASRSTGLRETQYF,TGTGCCAGCAGATCGACAGGCCTGAGGGAGACCCAGTACTTC
15,-,TRBJ2-3,TRBV28,-,CASSQAGSKSDTQYF,TGTGCCAGCAGTCAGGCGGGATCAAAGTCAGATACGCAGTATTTT
14,-,TRBJ2-3,TRBV6-5,-,CASSHKPAEFTQYF,TGTGCCAGCAGCCACAAACCGGCGGAGTTTACGCAGTATTTT
14,-,TRBJ2-7,TRBV5-1,-,CASSPRTETYEQYF,TGCGCCAGCAGCCCACGGACAGAAACCTACGAGCAGTACTTC
16,few,TRBJ2-5,TRBV5-1,TRBD2,CASSLASSGSKETQYF,TGCGCCAGCAGCTTGGCCTCTAGCGGGAGCAAAGAGACCCAGTACTTC
15,-,TRBJ2-2,TRBV15,TRBD2,CATSRDGAGPGELFF,TGTGCCACCAGCAGAGATGGAGCGGGACCCGGGGAGCTGTTTTTT
15,-,TRBJ2-1,TRBV2,TRBD2,CASRASGSSYNEQFF,TGTGCCAGCAGGGCGAGCGGGAGCTCCTACAATGAGCAGTTCTTC
18,-,TRBJ1-2,TRBV15,TRBD1,CATSRAGTGAAYGYGYTF,TGTGCCACCAGCAGAGCCGGGACAGGAGCCGCATATGGCTATGGCTACACCTTC
13,-,TRBJ2-1,TRBV5-1,-,CASSLAAGAEQFF,TGCGCCAGCAGCTTGGCCGCGGGGGCTGAGCAGTTCTTC
16,-,TRBJ1-5,TRBV7-8,-,CASSSGQSNGNQPQHF,TGTGCCAGCAGCTCCGGACAGTCCAACGGCAATCAGCCCCAGCATTTT
10,-,TRBJ2-1,TRBV29-1,-,CSVPGVEQFF,TGCAGCGTCCCAGGGGTGGAGCAGTTCTTC
16,once,TRBJ2-7,TRBV5-1,-,CASSLAGREAPYEQYF,TGCGCCAGCAGCTTGGCCGGCAGGGAGGCTCCCTACGAGCAGTACTTC
14,-,TRBJ2-7,TRBV27,TRBD1,CASSQDRAPYEQYF,TGTGCCAGCAGCCAGGACAGGGCTCCCTACGAGCAGTACTTC
15,-,TRBJ1-5,TRBV2,TRBD1,CASSAGQGSNQPQHF,TGTGCCAGCAGTGCGGGACAGGGAAGCAATCAGCCCCAGCATTTT
14,-,TRBJ1-1,TRBV6-5,TRBD1,CASSAGQGHTEAFF,TGTGCCAGCAGTGCCGGACAGGGGCACACTGAAGCTTTCTTT
11,-,TRBJ1-5,TRBV6-1,-,CASSESGPQHF,TGTGCCAGCAGTGAATCGGGGCCCCAGCATTTT
13,-,TRBJ2-2,TRBV28,-,CASTPQPAGELFF,TGTGCCAGCACCCCACAGCCCGCCGGGGAGCTGTTTTTT
15,-,TRBJ1-5,TRBV2,-,CASSGVGTQNQPQHF,TGTGCCAGCAGTGGTGTCGGGACACAAAATCAGCCCCAGCATTTT
17,-,TRBJ2-1,TRBV5-8,TRBD2,CASSRTGTSGTYNEQFF,TGTGCCAGCAGCAGAACCGGGACTAGCGGTACCTACAATGAGCAGTTCTTC
14,once,TRBJ1-1,TRBV5-1,-,CASSLVWGDTEAFF,TGCGCCAGCAGCTTGGTTTGGGGGGACACTGAAGCTTTCTTT
15,-,TRBJ2-4,TRBV4-1,-,CASSQPRGARDIQYF,TGCGCCAGCAGCCAACCTCGGGGAGCTAGGGACATTCAGTACTTC
15,-,TRBJ2-2,TRBV4-2,-,CASSPGGGNTGELFF,TGTGCCAGCAGCCCGGGGGGCGGCAACACCGGGGAGCTGTTTTTT
14,-,TRBJ2-7,TRBV6-6,-,CASKEGAGTYEQYF,TGTGCCAGCAAGGAGGGGGCGGGCACCTACGAGCAGTACTTC
16,-,TRBJ2-7,TRBV7-9,-,CASSPSLLQDSYEQYF,TGTGCCAGCAGCCCCTCCCTCCTCCAGGACAGTTACGAGCAGTACTTC
12,-,TRBJ2-7,TRBV25-1,TRBD1,CASSGARDSQYF,TGTGCCAGCAGTGGGGCTCGGGACAGTCAGTACTTC
14,-,TRBJ2-5,TRBV9,-,CASSVGGGWETQYF,TGTGCCAGCAGCGTAGGAGGCGGTTGGGAGACCCAGTACTTC
13,-,TRBJ2-5,TRBV5-6,TRBD1,CASSGQGAYQQYF,TGTGCCAGCAGCGGACAGGGGGCCTACCAGCAGTACTTC
12,-,TRBJ1-4,TRBV5-4,TRBD1,CASSFGQGVEFF,TGTGCCAGCAGCTTTGGACAGGGAGTAGAGTTTTTT
16,once,TRBJ2-2,TRBV28,-,CASSPSSLGSDGELFF,TGTGCCAGCAGTCCATCCTCACTAGGATCGGACGGGGAGCTGTTTTTT
14,-,TRBJ2-3,TRBV28,-,CASSFRPGTDTQYF,TGTGCCAGCAGTTTCCGGCCGGGGACAGATACGCAGTATTTT
12,-,TRBJ2-1,TRBV29-1,TRBD2,CSVASPAGEQFF,TGCAGCGTTGCCTCCCCAGCGGGGGAGCAGTTCTTC
12,-,TRBJ1-1,TRBV7-9,TRBD1,CASSLGTAEAFF,TGTGCCAGCAGCCTAGGGACAGCTGAAGCTTTCTTT
15,medium-sized,TRBJ2-1,TRBV6-1,TRBD2,CASSEEAGGYNEQFF,TGTGCCAGCAGTGAAGAAGCGGGAGGGTACAATGAGCAGTTCTTC
15,-,TRBJ1-3,TRBV2,-,CASSSDTLSGNTIYF,TGTGCCAGCAGCTCCGACACACTCTCTGGAAACACCATATATTTT
13,-,TRBJ1-2,TRBV2,TRBD1,CASSQQGEDGYTF,TGTGCCAGCAGTCAACAGGGGGAGGATGGCTACACCTTC
13,-,TRBJ1-1,TRBV27,-,CASSYKGGTEAFF,TGTGCCAGCAGTTACAAGGGAGGGACTGAAGCTTTCTTT
14,-,TRBJ2-3,TRBV27,TRBD2,CASSFSGRTDTQYF,TGTGCCAGCAGTTTTAGCGGGAGAACAGATACGCAGTATTTT
15,-,TRBJ2-3,TRBV10-3,-,CAIRDAVGDTDTQYF,TGTGCCATCAGAGACGCCGTGGGAGACACAGATACGCAGTATTTT
15,-,TRBJ1-1,TRBV30,-,CAWREGPTTNTEAFF,TGTGCCTGGAGGGAGGGGCCCACGACGAACACTGAAGCTTTCTTT
13,-,TRBJ1-1,TRBV7-9,TRBD1,CASSQDRGLSAFF,TGTGCCAGCAGCCAGGACAGGGGGCTGTCAGCTTTCTTT
17,-,TRBJ2-3,TRBV4-1,TRBD2,CASSQYSSGTSTDTQYF,TGCGCCAGCAGCCAATACTCTAGCGGGACTAGCACAGATACGCAGTATTTT
15,-,TRBJ1-4,TRBV5-1,-,CASSPALGTYEKLFF,TGCGCCAGCAGCCCCGCCTTAGGGACATACGAAAAACTGTTTTTT
17,-,TRBJ2-1,TRBV9,-,CASSPHPGGDKYNEQFF,TGTGCCAGCAGCCCACACCCCGGCGGGGATAAGTACAATGAGCAGTTCTTC
13,-,TRBJ2-5,TRBV6-5,TRBD2,CASRTSGEETQYF,TGTGCCAGCAGGACAAGCGGGGAGGAGACCCAGTACTTC
15,-,TRBJ1-6,TRBV7-2,TRBD1,CASSLTDRARSPLHF,TGTGCCAGCAGTTTAACAGACAGGGCCAGATCTCCCCTCCACTTT
15,-,TRBJ2-1,TRBV5-1,-,CASSLERGTYNEQFF,TGCGCCAGCAGCTTGGAGAGGGGGACCTACAATGAGCAGTTCTTC
18,-,TRBJ2-7,TRBV7-7,TRBD2,CASSSQGLAGGPSPEQYF,TGTGCTAGCAGCTCGCAGGGACTAGCGGGAGGGCCCTCGCCCGAGCAGTACTTC
17,-,TRBJ2-1,TRBV4-1,TRBD2,CASSKRTSGRERNEQFF,TGCGCCAGCAGCAAACGGACTAGCGGGAGGGAAAGAAATGAGCAGTTCTTC